Presented here are 27 T cell receptor beta chains from one specimen sequenced in a study of blood T cells in healthy people across ages. PCR was performed a second time for 7 to 11 cycles using a sample-barcoded 5' primer and a J-beta primer mix. A single record per CDR3 protein comes from TCRdb applying MiXCR to the 5' RACE reads. The sample has roughly 1,500,000 distinct CDR3 sequences, 42% seen once. The sequenced sample was blood. The receptors originated from a woman aged 18-29 years in good health.

The J gene is TRBJ2-3, the V gene TRBV18; D may be TRBD2 (5 bases). The V end was cut by 3 bases, the J end by 3 bases, with 13 bases between. The germline gives CDR1 KGHSH, CDR2 LQKENI. The length of the CDR3 is 15 residues. CDR3 DNA: TGTGCCAGCTCACCCCAGAGGGATGGGACAGATACGCAGTATTTT. This sequence encodes CASSPQRDGTDTQYF.

The V gene is TRBV6-1, the J gene TRBJ2-3; no clear D. V was pared by 7 bases and J by 6 bases, with 5 bases between. The CDR3 runs to 10 residues. Germline values: CDR1 MNHNS, CDR2 SASEGT. CDR3 region: CASTLDTQYF. CDR3 DNA sequence: TGTGCCAGCACACTGGATACGCAGTATTTT.

The chain couples TRBV5-1 to TRBJ2-7; 11 bases map to TRBD1. Germline V gives CDR1 SGHRS, CDR2 YFSETQ. CDR3 size: 17 residues. The V and J ends lost 0 bases and 2 bases, in that order; junction bases with no gene match: 7. CDR3 in amino acids: CASSLGTGGLITYEQYF. CDR3 bases: TGCGCCAGCAGCTTGGGGACAGGGGGCTTGATCACCTACGAGCAGTACTTC. The variable domain in full, completed from reference TRBV5-1 and TRBJ2-7, reads KAGVTQTPRYLIKTRGQQVTLSCSPISGHRSVSWYQQTPGQGLQFLFEYFSETQRNKGNFPGRFSGRQFSNSRSEMNVSTLELGDSALYLCASSLGTGGLITYEQYFGPGTRLTVT.

V and J are TRBV12-3 or TRBV12-4 and TRBJ2-2; 9 bases match TRBD1. Trimming took 7 bases from V and 0 from J; bases not matched to a gene: 3. The CDR3 spans 15 residues. The CDR3, as DNA: TGTGCCAGCACCCGGGACAGGGCGAACACCGGGGAGCTGTTTTTT. Protein: CASTRDRANTGELFF.

The gene calls are TRBV7-8 and TRBJ2-7, with 11 bases fitting TRBD1. The CDR3 extends over 15 amino acids. Germline values: CDR1 SGHVS, CDR2 FQNEAQ. The trim removed 8 bases at V and 2 bases at J, leaving 8 bases unmatched. The chain's CDR3 is CASHSGTGGTYEQYF. The CDR3 DNA reads TGTGCCAGCCACTCAGGGACAGGGGGAACCTACGAGCAGTACTTC.

This clonotype was recorded only once. This rearrangement joins TRBV12-3 or TRBV12-4 to TRBJ2-1; D remains ambiguous. The CDR3 runs 14 residues. The V end lost 8 bases, the J end lost 5 bases, and 16 bases lay between the germline ends. The CDR3 spells CASRLDVGDNEQFF. CDR3 bases: TGTGCCAGCCGTCTTGACGTCGGCGACAATGAGCAGTTCTTC.

The chain uses TRBV24-1 and TRBJ2-1; 7 nucleotides align to TRBD1. This CDR3 contains 15 residues. Germline loops: CDR1 KGHDR, CDR2 SFDVKD. J lost 7 bases, V lost 5 bases, and 10 bases had no gene match. The CDR3 here is CATSGEFATGNEQFF. CDR3 DNA: TGTGCCACCAGTGGCGAATTCGCGACAGGGAATGAGCAGTTCTTC.

This rearrangement joins TRBV27 to TRBJ2-3; TRBD2 agrees at 8 bases. Trimming removed 4 bases from V and 3 bases from J; junction bases left unmatched: 6. Germline V gene sequence: CDR1 MNHEY, CDR2 SMNVEV (reference sequence). This CDR3 is 15 amino acids long. CDR3 coding DNA: TGTGCCAGCAGTTGGGTTGGCGGGGGGACAGATACGCAGTATTTT. Translated: CASSWVGGGTDTQYF.

The chain employs TRBV6-5 and TRBJ2-7; D might be TRBD2 (5 bases). Germline CDR1 and CDR2: MNHEY and SVGAGI. The CDR3 contains 13 residues. V was pared by 7 bases and J by 2 bases, with 12 bases between. CDR3 DNA sequence: TGTGCCAGCAACGACGGGGTCCCCTACGAGCAGTACTTC. This sequence encodes CASNDGVPYEQYF.

V gene TRBV25-1 combines with J gene TRBJ1-4; D ambiguous. The CDR3 sequence is 11 residues long. V lost 4 bases and J lost 8, with 5 bases in between. Germline CDR1 reads MGHDK; CDR2 reads SYGVNS. The CDR3 DNA reads TGTGCCAGCAGTGGGTGGGAAAAACTGTTTTTT. It is translated as CASSGWEKLFF.

This chain uses TRBV20-1 with TRBJ1-2; D not resolved. This CDR3 is built from 12 residues. V was shortened by 3 bases and J by 4 bases, with 9 bases between the two germline ends. Germline CDR1 and CDR2: DFQATT and SNEGSKA (reference sequence). The CDR3 spells CSASPGAYGYTF. In nucleotides, the CDR3 is TGCAGTGCTAGTCCAGGAGCCTATGGCTACACCTTC.

The V gene is TRBV7-2, the J gene TRBJ2-1, with TRBD1 matching 12 bases. The CDR3 covers 15 residues. V gave up 4 bases and J gave up 5 bases; unmatched junction bases: 3. Germline V CDR1 and CDR2: SGHTA, FQGNSA. The CDR3 coding sequence is TGTGCCAGCAGCTGGGACAGGGGGCTCCACAATGAGCAGTTCTTC. This sequence encodes CASSWDRGLHNEQFF.

CDR3 residues: CASSLGQGEMFEKLFF. The DNA of the CDR3 is TGTGCCAGCAGCTTGGGACAGGGAGAGATGTTTGAAAAACTGTTTTTT. The chain links TRBV5-8 to TRBJ1-4; 7 bases agree with TRBD1. The CDR3 covers 16 residues. Germline loops: CDR1 SGHTS, CDR2 YDEGEE. V shed 0 bases and J 7 bases; nucleotides not matched to a gene: 9. The whole variable domain, filled in from reference TRBV5-8 and TRBJ1-4, reads EAGVTQSPTHLIKTRGQQATLRCSPISGHTSVYWYQQALGLGLQFLLWYDEGEERNRGNFPPRFSGRQFPNYSSELNVNALELEDSALYLCASSLGQGEMFEKLFFGSGTQLSVL.

This clonotype occurred a few times. The chain combines TRBV6-5 with TRBJ1-2; D unclear. The V end lost 0 bases, the J end lost 3 bases, and 14 bases lay between the germline ends. The V gene's germline CDR1 is MNHEY and CDR2 SVGAGI. The CDR3 is made up of 16 amino acids. The CDR3 DNA is TGTGCCAGCAGTTACTCGAGGAGAGGGCTTCACTATGGCTACACCTTC. Amino acids: CASSYSRRGLHYGYTF.

This clonotype was seen only a few times. The chain links TRBV7-2 to TRBJ2-1; 9 nucleotides line up with TRBD2. CDR3 length: 16 amino acids. V dropped 5 bases and J dropped 1; count of bases not matched to a gene: 6. Per germline, CDR1 SGHTA and CDR2 FQGNSA. The CDR3 sequence is CASSAGLALSYNEQFF. CDR3 in DNA: TGTGCCAGCAGCGCAGGACTAGCGTTATCCTACAATGAGCAGTTCTTC.

There are a few counts of this clonotype. V gene TRBV20-1 combines with J gene TRBJ2-7; D is unclear. V was pared by 3 bases and J by 1 base, with 10 bases between. Germline V gene data show CDR1 as DFQATT and CDR2 as SNEGSKA (reference sequence). This CDR3 has 13 amino acids. The CDR3 loop is CSARPSWSYEQYF. In DNA, the CDR3 is TGCAGTGCTAGGCCCAGTTGGTCCTACGAGCAGTACTTC.

The J gene is TRBJ2-2, the V gene TRBV4-2; maybe TRBD2 (7 bases). Looked up from germline, CDR1 is LGHNA and CDR2 is YNFKEQ. V lost 0 bases and J lost 0, with 11 bases in between. CDR3 length equals 17 residues. Written as DNA, the CDR3 is TGTGCCAGCAGCCAAGAACCGGGGGGCTCGAACACCGGGGAGCTGTTTTTT. Protein product: CASSQEPGGSNTGELFF.

The chain joins TRBV3-1 to TRBJ1-4; the D is unclear. This CDR3 has 13 residues. Germline values: CDR1 LGHDT, CDR2 YNNKEL (reference sequence). V was cut by 4 bases and J by 2 bases, with 5 bases left in between. The CDR3 nucleotides read TGTGCCAGCAGCCGCTTGACTAATGAAAAACTGTTTTTT. The encoded protein is CASSRLTNEKLFF.

This clonotype was counted between two and nine times. The chain recombines TRBV11-1 with TRBJ2-7; TRBD1 aligns across 8 bases. Losses at the gene ends were 3 bases for V and 9 bases for J; bases not matched to a gene: 13. Germline V gene lookup returns CDR1 SGHAT and CDR2 FQDESV (reference sequence). This CDR3 is 15 amino acids long. The CDR3 bases are TGTGCCAGCAGCTTCGGCGGGACAGGTAATCTGCGGCAGTACTTC. Translation: CASSFGGTGNLRQYF.

The chain carries TRBV29-1 and TRBJ1-3, with D maybe TRBD1 (5 bases). The CDR3 spans 12 residues. The V gene's germline CDR1 is SQVTM and CDR2 ANQGSEA. The V end lost 7 bases, the J end lost 4 bases, and 11 bases lay between the germline ends. CDR3 loop: CSGTRGGNTIYF. In DNA, the CDR3 is TGCAGCGGTACACGGGGGGGAAACACCATATATTTT.

The CDR3 is CAWSVKGSEQYF. The DNA of the CDR3 is TGTGCCTGGAGTGTAAAGGGTTCCGAGCAGTACTTC. The chain employs TRBV30 and TRBJ2-5; D is undetermined. The J call may be mistaken, given a closer DNA end match to TRBJ2-7. Germline CDR1 and CDR2: GTSNPN and SVGIG (reference sequence). The CDR3 is 12 amino acids.

The gene calls are TRBV10-3 and TRBJ2-1; 7 bases match TRBD1. The length of the CDR3 is 13 residues. The V segment lost 3 bases and the J segment 7 bases; nucleotides outside the gene matches: 3. Germline CDR1 ENHRY, CDR2 SYGVKD. The CDR3 region has the DNA TGTGCCATCAGTGACCAACAGGGGAATGAGCAGTTCTTC. Translating gives CAISDQQGNEQFF.

This clonotype was detected only a few times. CDR3 protein: CASSRRDRNTYEQYF. The CDR3 coding sequence is TGTGCCAGCAGCCGCCGGGACAGGAATACCTACGAGCAGTACTTC. The gene calls are TRBV5-6 and TRBJ2-7, with 8 bases identical to TRBD1. Germline assignment: CDR1 SGHDT and CDR2 YYEEEE. The CDR3 is 15 residues long. Trimming cost V 4 bases and J 2 bases; bases outside gene matches: 8.

This chain links TRBV3-1 with TRBJ1-1; a possible D gene is TRBD1 (6 bases). The V gene lost 1 base and the J gene lost 9 bases, with 12 bases spanning the gap. Germline CDR1 reads LGHDT; CDR2 reads YNNKEL (reference sequence). This CDR3 spans 13 amino acids. DNA for the CDR3: TGTGCCAGCAGCCAAGGGGGGGGCGCGAAAGCTTTCTTT. Translating it yields CASSQGGGAKAFF.

This clonotype turned up a few times. V is TRBV6-6 and J is TRBJ2-5, with 11 bases lining up with TRBD2. V lost 7 bases and J lost 1; bases outside the gene matches: 5. Germline V lookup: CDR1 MNHNY, CDR2 SVGAGI (reference sequence). The CDR3 is made up of 15 amino acids. The CDR3 DNA follows: TGTGCCAGCACGATAGCGGGGGGGTTCCAAGAGACCCAGTACTTC. Translating gives CASTIAGGFQETQYF.

This clonotype was seen more than once but under ten times. V usage is TRBV5-1 and J usage is TRBJ1-2, with 10 bases aligning to TRBD1. V was pared by 3 bases and J by 3 bases, with 5 bases of the junction left unmatched. CDR1 is SGHRS, CDR2 YFSETQ, per germline. This CDR3 region has 15 residues. The CDR3 spells CASSSSDRGDYGYTF. DNA for the CDR3: TGCGCCAGCAGCTCGTCGGACAGGGGGGACTATGGCTACACCTTC.

This clonotype was detected only a few times. The chain is built from TRBV11-1 and TRBJ1-1; D not certain. V was clipped by 5 bases and J by 10 bases, with 8 bases between them. This CDR3 has 10 amino acids. Germline CDR1 and CDR2: SGHAT and FQDESV (reference sequence). The DNA for the CDR3 is TGTGCCAGCAGCCCGTTCCTAGCTTTCTTT. This codes for CASSPFLAFF.